The TCR beta chain under discussion was sequenced for a study of shared clonotypes between healthy human individuals. For the study at large: Donors were a couple of women and three men aged 18 to 49. There were three CD4 naive, three CD4 memory, two CD8 naive and one CD8 memory plates per donor.

In replicate PCRs of sorted subsets, 150 to 200 ng DNA, tens of thousands of T cell genomes, was used. Profiling relied on immunoSEQ multiplex PCR, and the TCRdb table lists in-frame clones only, not all of them. The table shows some 1 million clones, with around 74% occurring only once. This clone was observed a few times. The antigen is unknown. The V end was cut by 3 bases, the J end by 5 bases, with 20 bases between. The CDR3 extends over 17 amino acids. Looked up from germline, CDR1 is SGHTA and CDR2 is FQGNSA. Study results and caveats: It was only blood that was sampled, and tissue repertoires likely differ.

Sequences were obtained from memory CD4+ T cells sorted from blood. Subset indicated: CD45RA-negative fraction. The rearrangement links TRBV7-2 to TRBJ2-1; D might be TRBD2 (6 bases). The origin of this receptor is a man aged 18 to 35 in good health. The CDR3 spells CASSFPSGGVSHNEQFF. CDR3 nucleotide sequence: TGTGCCAGCAGCTTCCCATCCGGGGGAGTTTCCCACAATGAGCAGTTCTTC.